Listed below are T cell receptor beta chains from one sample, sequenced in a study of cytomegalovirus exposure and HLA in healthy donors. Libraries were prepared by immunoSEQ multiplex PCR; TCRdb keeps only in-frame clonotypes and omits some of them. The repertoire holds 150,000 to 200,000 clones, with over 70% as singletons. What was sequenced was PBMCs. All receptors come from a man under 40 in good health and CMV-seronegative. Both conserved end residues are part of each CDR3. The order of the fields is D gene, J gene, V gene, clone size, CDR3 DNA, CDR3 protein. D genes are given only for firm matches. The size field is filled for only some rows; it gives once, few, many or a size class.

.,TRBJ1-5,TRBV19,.,TGTGCCAGTGCGATATTCGATCAGCCCCAGCATTTT,CASAIFDQPQHF
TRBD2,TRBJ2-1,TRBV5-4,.,TGTGCCAGCAGTTCCGGGACTAGCGGCCCTTTTTACAATGAGCAGTTCTTC,CASSSGTSGPFYNEQFF
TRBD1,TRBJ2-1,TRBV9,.,TGTGCCAGCAGCGGGACAGGGGGCCTCTACAATGAGCAGTTCTTC,CASSGTGGLYNEQFF
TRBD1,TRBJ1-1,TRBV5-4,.,TGTGCCAGCAGCCCCCTACAGGGGGCATTGAACACTGAAGCTTTCTTT,CASSPLQGALNTEAFF
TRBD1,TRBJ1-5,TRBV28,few,TGTGCCAGCAGCCAAACAGGGGGGCTGGATCAGCCCCAGCATTTT,CASSQTGGLDQPQHF
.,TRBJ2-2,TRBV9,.,TGTGCCAGCAGCGTACGGGACTCGAACACCGGGGAGCTGTTTTTT,CASSVRDSNTGELFF
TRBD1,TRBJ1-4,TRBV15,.,TGTGCCACCAGCAGAGATCCCAGGACAGGGGAAAAACTGTTTTTT,CATSRDPRTGEKLFF
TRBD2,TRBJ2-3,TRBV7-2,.,TGTGCCAGCAGCATCAGACTAGCGGGTAGCACAGATACGCAGTATTTT,CASSIRLAGSTDTQYF
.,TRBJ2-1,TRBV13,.,TGTGCCAGCGCGCCAGGGGTCAATGAGCAGTTCTTC,CASAPGVNEQFF
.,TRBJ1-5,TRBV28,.,TGTGCCAGCAGTTTTGGGGCCAGGATTGAACAGCCCCAGCATTTT,CASSFGARIEQPQHF
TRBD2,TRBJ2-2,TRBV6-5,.,TGTGCCAGCAGTTACACCGGGACTACCCCCGCCGGGGAGCTGTTTTTT,CASSYTGTTPAGELFF
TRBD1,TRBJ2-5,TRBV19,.,TGTGCCAGTCGCGTCCGTGGACAGGGGGGTGGAGAGACCCAGTACTTC,CASRVRGQGGGETQYF
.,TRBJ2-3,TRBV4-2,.,TGTGCCAGCAGCCAAGGCGGGGATTCGGGCACAGATACGCAGTATTTT,CASSQGGDSGTDTQYF
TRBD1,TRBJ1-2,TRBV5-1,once,TGCGCCAGCAGCTTGGCCGCAGGGGGCACGCCCCACTATGGCTACACCTTC,CASSLAAGGTPHYGYTF
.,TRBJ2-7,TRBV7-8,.,TGTGCCAGCAGCTTACCCGGTTCTTCCTACGAGCAGTACTTC,CASSLPGSSYEQYF